This T cell receptor beta chain was documented in a study of T cells after yellow fever vaccination. Findings and limits, study-wide: Clones from primary vaccination mostly reappeared after the booster (approximately 95% CD4, less than 90% CD8).

This clonotype was seen a handful of times. Its antigen is undetermined. TCRdb re-called the 5' RACE reads with MiXCR, one entry per CDR3 protein. The profile shows about 320,000 distinct CDR3 sequences, about 10% of them singletons. The CDR3 spans 12 residues. The V end was cut by 6 bases, the J end by 10 bases, with 18 bases between. Germline V lookup: CDR1 DFQATT, CDR2 SNEGSKA (reference sequence). The TCR was taken from a man younger than 30 who received the YFV17D yellow fever vaccine. Sequencing was performed on CD4+ T cells sorted from PBMCs, taken 45 days after the yellow fever booster vaccination. This chain links TRBV20-1 with TRBJ1-2; D ambiguous. The CDR3 here is CSATQTEKDYTF. The CDR3 DNA sequence: TGCAGTGCAACTCAAACGGAGAAAGACTACACCTTC.